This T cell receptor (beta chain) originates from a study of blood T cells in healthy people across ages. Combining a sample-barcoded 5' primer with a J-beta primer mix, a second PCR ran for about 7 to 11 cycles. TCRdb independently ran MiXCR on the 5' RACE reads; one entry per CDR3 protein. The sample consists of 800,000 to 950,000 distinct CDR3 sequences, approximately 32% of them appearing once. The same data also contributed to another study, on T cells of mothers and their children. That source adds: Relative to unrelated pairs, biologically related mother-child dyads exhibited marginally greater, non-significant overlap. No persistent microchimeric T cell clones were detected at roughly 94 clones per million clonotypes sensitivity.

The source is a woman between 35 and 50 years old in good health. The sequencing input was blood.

The CDR3 loop reads CASSQERALYEQYF. CDR3 in DNA: TGTGCCAGCAGCCAAGAACGGGCTCTCTACGAGCAGTACTTC. The chain combines TRBV3-1 with TRBJ2-7; D ambiguous. V gave up 0 bases and J gave up 3 bases, with 9 bases separating them. Germline V lookup: CDR1 LGHDT, CDR2 YNNKEL (reference sequence). This CDR3 comprises 14 residues.